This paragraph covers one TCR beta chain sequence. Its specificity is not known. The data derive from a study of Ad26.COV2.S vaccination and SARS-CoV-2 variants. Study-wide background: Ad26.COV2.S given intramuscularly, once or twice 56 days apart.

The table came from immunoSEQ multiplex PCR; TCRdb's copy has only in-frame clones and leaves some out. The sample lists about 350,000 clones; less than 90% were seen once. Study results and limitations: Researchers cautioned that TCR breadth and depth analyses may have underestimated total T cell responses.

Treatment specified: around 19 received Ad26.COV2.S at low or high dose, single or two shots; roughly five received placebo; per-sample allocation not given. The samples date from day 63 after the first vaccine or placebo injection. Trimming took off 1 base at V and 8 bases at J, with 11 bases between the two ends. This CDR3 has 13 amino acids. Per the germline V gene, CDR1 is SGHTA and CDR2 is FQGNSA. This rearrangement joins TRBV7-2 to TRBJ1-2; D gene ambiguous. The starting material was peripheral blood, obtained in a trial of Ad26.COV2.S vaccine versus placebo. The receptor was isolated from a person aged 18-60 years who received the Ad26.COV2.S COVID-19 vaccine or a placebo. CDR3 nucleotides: TGTGCCAGCAGCTTAGTTTACGGGGAAGGCTACACCTTC. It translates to CASSLVYGEGYTF. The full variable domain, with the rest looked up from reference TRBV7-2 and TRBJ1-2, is GAGVSQSPSNKVTEKGKDVELRCDPISGHTALYWYRQSLGQGLEFLIYFQGNSAPDKSGLPSDRFSAERTGGSVSTLTIQRTQQEDSAVYLCASSLVYGEGYTFGSGTRLTVV.